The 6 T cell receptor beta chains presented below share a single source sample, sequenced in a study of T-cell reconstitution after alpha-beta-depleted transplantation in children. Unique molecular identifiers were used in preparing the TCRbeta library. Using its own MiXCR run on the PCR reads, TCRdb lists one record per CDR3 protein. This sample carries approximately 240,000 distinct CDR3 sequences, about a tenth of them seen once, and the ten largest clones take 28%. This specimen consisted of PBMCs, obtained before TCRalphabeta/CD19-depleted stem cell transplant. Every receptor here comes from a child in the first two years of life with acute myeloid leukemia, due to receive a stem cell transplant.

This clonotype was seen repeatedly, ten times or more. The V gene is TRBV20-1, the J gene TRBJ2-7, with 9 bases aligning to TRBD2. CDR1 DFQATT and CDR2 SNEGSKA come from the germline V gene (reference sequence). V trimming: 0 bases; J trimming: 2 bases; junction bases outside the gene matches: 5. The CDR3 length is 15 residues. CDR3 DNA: TGCAGTGCTAGAGATAGGGCGGGAGGGACCTACGAGCAGTACTTC. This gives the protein CSARDRAGGTYEQYF.

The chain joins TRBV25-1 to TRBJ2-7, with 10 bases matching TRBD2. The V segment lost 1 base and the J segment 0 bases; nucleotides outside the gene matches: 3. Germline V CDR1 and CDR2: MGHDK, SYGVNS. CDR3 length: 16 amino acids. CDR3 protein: CASSEWLAGASYEQYF. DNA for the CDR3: TGTGCCAGCAGTGAATGGCTAGCGGGGGCCTCCTACGAGCAGTACTTC.

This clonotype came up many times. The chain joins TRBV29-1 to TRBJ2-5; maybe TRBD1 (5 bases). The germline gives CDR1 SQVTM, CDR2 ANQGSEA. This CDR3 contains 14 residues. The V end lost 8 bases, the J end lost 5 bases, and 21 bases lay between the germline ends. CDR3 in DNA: TGCAGCTCTAATGTGGCAGGGATTATGGAGACCCAGTACTTC. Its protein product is CSSNVAGIMETQYF.

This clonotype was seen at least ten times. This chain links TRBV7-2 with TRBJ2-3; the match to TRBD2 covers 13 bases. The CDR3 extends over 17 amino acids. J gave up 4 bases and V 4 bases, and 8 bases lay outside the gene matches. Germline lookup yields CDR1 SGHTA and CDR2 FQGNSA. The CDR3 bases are TGTGCCAGCAGCTCCCGGACTAGCGGGAGTAGAGCAGATACGCAGTATTTT. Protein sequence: CASSSRTSGSRADTQYF.

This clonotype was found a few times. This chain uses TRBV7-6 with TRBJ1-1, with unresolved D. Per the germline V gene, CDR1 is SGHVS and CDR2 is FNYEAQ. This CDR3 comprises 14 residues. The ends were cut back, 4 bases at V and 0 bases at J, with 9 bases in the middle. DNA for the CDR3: TGTGCCAGCAGCTCCTCAGAGATGAACACTGAAGCTTTCTTT. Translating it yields CASSSSEMNTEAFF.

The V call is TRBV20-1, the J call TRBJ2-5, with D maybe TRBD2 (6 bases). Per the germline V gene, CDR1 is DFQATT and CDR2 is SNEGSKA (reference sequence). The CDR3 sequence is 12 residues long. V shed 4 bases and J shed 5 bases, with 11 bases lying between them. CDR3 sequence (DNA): TGCAGTGCTACGGAGGGAAGGGAGACCCAGTACTTC. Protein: CSATEGRETQYF.